These 11 T cell receptor beta chains originate from one sample sequenced in a study of blood T cell repertoires in COVID-19. The table came from immunoSEQ multiplex PCR; TCRdb's copy has only in-frame clones and leaves some out. The sample consists of around 140,000 clones, around 81% of them appearing once. Sequencing used peripheral blood. The receptors come from a human donor in a cohort sampled during active COVID-19.

The gene calls are TRBV7-3 and TRBJ2-3; 8 bases match TRBD2. The CDR3 covers 15 residues. Germline V CDR1 and CDR2: SGHTA, FQGTGA. J lost 6 bases, V lost 8 bases, and 13 bases had no gene match. In DNA, the CDR3 is TGTGCCAGCGGTTGGACGGGAGGGCCGAGGGATACGCAGTATTTT. Protein product: CASGWTGGPRDTQYF.

This chain joins TRBV7-9 and TRBJ2-7, with 10 bases matching TRBD2. The germline V gene encodes CDR1 SEHNR and CDR2 FQNEAQ (reference sequence). J lost 3 bases, V lost 10 bases, and 3 bases had no gene match. The CDR3 contains 12 residues. CDR3 coding DNA: TGTGCCATTTCTAGCGGGAGCTACGAGCAGTACTTC. Its protein product is CAISSGSYEQYF.

This clone came up a few times. The CDR3 spells CASSQVTSDRYEQYF. Written as DNA, the CDR3 is TGTGCCAGCAGCCAAGTAACTAGCGACCGCTACGAGCAGTACTTC. The chain employs TRBV4-2 and TRBJ2-7, with 7 bases identical to TRBD2. The CDR3 covers 15 residues. Trimming removed 1 base from V and 3 bases from J; junction bases left unmatched: 6. Germline CDR1 and CDR2: LGHNA and YNFKEQ.

This clone showed up many times. The V and J genes are TRBV27 and TRBJ2-7; tentatively, D is TRBD1 (6 bases). CDR3 length: 15 residues. Germline V gene data show CDR1 as MNHEY and CDR2 as SMNVEV (reference sequence). Trimming left V 0 bases short and J 5 bases short, with 14 bases between. CDR3 protein: CASSLSPRGRDEQYF. CDR3 sequence (DNA): TGTGCCAGCAGTTTATCTCCCAGGGGCCGGGACGAGCAGTACTTC.

The V call is TRBV5-1, the J call TRBJ2-5; D is possibly TRBD1 (5 bases). Trimming left V 0 bases short and J 4 bases short, with 13 bases between. The CDR3 runs to 15 residues. Germline V CDR1 and CDR2: SGHRS, YFSETQ. The CDR3 is CASSLVVGATETQYF. CDR3 bases: TGCGCCAGCAGCTTGGTGGTAGGGGCCACAGAGACCCAGTACTTC. The full variable domain, rest sourced from reference TRBV5-1 and TRBJ2-5, is KAGVTQTPRYLIKTRGQQVTLSCSPISGHRSVSWYQQTPGQGLQFLFEYFSETQRNKGNFPGRFSGRQFSNSRSEMNVSTLELGDSALYLCASSLVVGATETQYFGPGTRLLVL.

V gene TRBV4-2 combines with J gene TRBJ2-1; 7 bases fit TRBD1. J gave up 2 bases and V 2 bases, and 6 bases lay outside the gene matches. CDR1 is LGHNA and CDR2 is YNFKEQ in the germline V gene. This CDR3 is built from 16 residues. CDR3 sequence (DNA): TGTGCCAGCAGCCAAACCGACAGGGTCGCCTACAATGAGCAGTTCTTC. Translation: CASSQTDRVAYNEQFF.

This rearrangement joins TRBV7-9 to TRBJ2-1, with unresolved D. V was cut by 5 bases and J by 7 bases, with 12 bases left in between. The CDR3 sequence is 13 residues long. Germline loops: CDR1 SEHNR, CDR2 FQNEAQ (reference sequence). CDR3 sequence: CASSLDIENEQFF. The DNA of the CDR3 is TGTGCCAGCAGCCTCGATATAGAGAATGAGCAGTTCTTC.

The chain carries TRBV3-1 (or the pseudogene TRBV3-2) and TRBJ2-7, with D possibly matching TRBD1 (6 bases). Germline loops: CDR1 LGHDT, CDR2 YNNKEL (reference sequence). The V end was cut by 1 base, the J end by 0 bases, with 10 bases between. The CDR3 consists of 15 residues. The CDR3 sequence: CASSQAPTGSYEQYF. The CDR3 DNA sequence: TGTGCCAGCAGCCAAGCGCCGACAGGCTCCTACGAGCAGTACTTC.

This chain links TRBV9 with TRBJ2-7, with 7 bases identical to TRBD1. The germline V gene has CDR1 SGDLS and CDR2 YYNGEE. This CDR3 is 17 amino acids long. V was pared by 0 bases and J by 5 bases, with 14 bases of the junction left unmatched. The CDR3: CASSVGPTAGGSHEQYF. The DNA for the CDR3 is TGTGCCAGCAGCGTAGGGCCCACCGCAGGGGGTTCCCACGAGCAGTACTTC.

This clone has only a few counts. The genes are TRBV28 and TRBJ1-6; 10 bases fit TRBD1. The V gene's germline CDR1 is MDHEN and CDR2 SYDVKM. This CDR3 spans 15 amino acids. V gave up 3 bases and J gave up 13 bases; unmatched junction bases: 9. CDR3 coding DNA: TGTGCCAGCAGTTTGCCGGACAGGGGGATATCCCCCCTCCACTTT. This translates into CASSLPDRGISPLHF.

This chain links TRBV2 with TRBJ2-7, with 11 bases fitting TRBD1. Germline assignment: CDR1 SNHLY and CDR2 FYNNEI. J was trimmed by 2 bases and V by 6 bases; bases with no gene match: 3. This CDR3 is built from 14 residues. The CDR3 bases are TGTGCCAGCAGGTCGGGACAGGGGGCCTACGAGCAGTACTTC. Encoded protein: CASRSGQGAYEQYF.